The present T cell receptor beta chain was sequenced within a study of T cells after posttransplantation cyclophosphamide. Notes on the study in general: Donor CD8+ memory clones often dominated recipient blood repertoires at later times. Skin or GI-infiltrating T cells shared few TRB sequences with blood.

Clones were sequenced by immunoSEQ multiplex PCR, and TCRdb holds only the in-frame ones, with some missing. The sample is made up of 41,000 or so clones, none counted only once. This clone came up a few times. As yet, its antigen is unknown. The related graft donor's blood sample was taken on the day of bone marrow donation. The sequencing sample was made of PBMCs. The sequence was obtained from a man aged 30 to 39 in good health and a related stem cell transplant donor.

For the CDR3, the DNA is TGTGCCAGCAGCTTAGGTGGGGGGATCACAGATACGCAGTATTTT. Amino acid sequence: CASSLGGGITDTQYF. The rearrangement joins TRBV11-3 to TRBJ2-3; tentatively, D is TRBD2 (6 bases). Germline loops: CDR1 SGHNT, CDR2 YENEEA. V was pared by 1 base and J by 2 bases, with 10 bases between. The CDR3 runs to 15 residues.